This T cell receptor beta chain appears in the sequencing data of a study of blood T cell repertoires in COVID-19. Across the study: Collection of acute and convalescent COVID-19 samples took place in the United States, Italy and Spain. PBMCs, B-cell-depleted T cells, or T cells provided the cDNA or gDNA that made up the material.

TCRdb's table, derived via immunoSEQ multiplex PCR, lists solely in-frame clones and lacks some. The data contain about 250,000 clones, roughly 87% of them singletons. Recruitment covered over 20 US areas and drew participants whose ages spanned about 18 to 90 years. Which cohort a participant joined came from the clinical history participants gave. This CDR3 comprises 17 residues. V shed 3 bases, J shed 5 bases, and the junction held 13 bases outside the gene matches. Germline assignment: CDR1 MGHRA and CDR2 YSYEKL. The chain is built from TRBV4-1 and TRBJ1-2; TRBD1 aligns across 9 bases. Sequencing input: PBMCs or T cells enriched from blood (not recorded which). This TCR was sampled from a young woman with acute COVID-19. CDR3 nucleotide sequence: TGCGCCAGCAGCCACTTGATACAGGGGGCTGCTTGGTATGGCTACACCTTC. Amino acid sequence: CASSHLIQGAAWYGYTF.